This TCR beta chain came from a study of vaccination effects on CD4 cells after COVID-19. This table comes from immunoSEQ multiplex PCR, and its TCRdb copy is limited to in-frame clones, with some not included. The table lists around 46,000 clones, about 68% of them singletons. This clone was seen a handful of times. Its specificity is not known. Using viral peptide pools, the ViraFEST assay grew out antigen-specific CD4+ T cells prior to sequencing. Isolation of CD4+ T cells took place after 10 days of culture. Confirmation by PCR established that the person had SARS-CoV-2 infection between March and December 2020. The germline V and J ends were trimmed by 5 bases and 6 bases, with 17 bases remaining between them. The germline gives CDR1 MGHRA, CDR2 YSYEKL. The length of the CDR3 is 15 residues.

This chain connects TRBV4-1 to TRBJ2-1; D remains unclear. The sample consisted of CD4+ T cells from PBMCs cultured with a peptide pool, taken before COVID-19 vaccination. This clonotype was obtained from a human donor who had a prior SARS-CoV-2 infection. The CDR3 DNA is TGCGCCAGCAGCTACTTGATCGAGGCGTCCAATGAGCAGTTCTTC. Translation: CASSYLIEASNEQFF.